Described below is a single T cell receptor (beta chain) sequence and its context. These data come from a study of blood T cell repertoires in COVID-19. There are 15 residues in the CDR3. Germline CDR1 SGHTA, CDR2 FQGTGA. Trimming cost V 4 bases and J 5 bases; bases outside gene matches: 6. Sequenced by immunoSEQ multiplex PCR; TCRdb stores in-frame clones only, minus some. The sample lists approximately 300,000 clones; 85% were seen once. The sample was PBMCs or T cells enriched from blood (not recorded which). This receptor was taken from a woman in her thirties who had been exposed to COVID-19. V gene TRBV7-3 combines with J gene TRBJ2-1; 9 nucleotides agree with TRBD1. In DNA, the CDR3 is TGTGCCAGCAGCTCGTCCGGACAGGGGCACAATGAGCAGTTCTTC. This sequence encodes CASSSSGQGHNEQFF.